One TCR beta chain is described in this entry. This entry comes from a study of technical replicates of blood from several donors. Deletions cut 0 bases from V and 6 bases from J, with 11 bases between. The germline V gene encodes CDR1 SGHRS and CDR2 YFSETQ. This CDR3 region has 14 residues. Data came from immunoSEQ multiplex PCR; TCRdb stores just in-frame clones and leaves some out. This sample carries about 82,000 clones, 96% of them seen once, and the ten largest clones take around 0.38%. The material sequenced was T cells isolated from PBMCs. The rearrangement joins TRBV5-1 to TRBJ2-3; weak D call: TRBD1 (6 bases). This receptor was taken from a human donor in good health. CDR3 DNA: TGCGCCAGCAGCTTGGGGGGGCGCATGGATACGCAGTATTTT. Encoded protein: CASSLGGRMDTQYF.